A selection of T cell receptor beta chains follows, all from one sample in a study of OX40 agonist ivuxolimab in advanced cancers. The repertoire was sequenced with immunoSEQ multiplex PCR; TCRdb's copy has only in-frame clones and lacks some. Found here are about 79,000 clones, roughly 89% of them singletons; the top ten hold 10% to 15%. The sequences come from CD4+ or CD8+ T cells sorted from blood, collected in a trial of the OX40 agonist ivuxolimab. All receptors come from an adult with an advanced solid tumor such as melanoma, head and neck, liver or kidney cancer. The CDR3 runs from the conserved cysteine through the conserved F or W. A D gene is named only where the DNA matches it firmly. Clone size is given for some rows only: seen once, a few or many times, or a class if the clone is expanded.

d_gene,abundance,j_gene,v_gene,CDR3nt,CDR3aa
TRBD2,.,TRBJ2-3,TRBV7-3,TGTGCCAGCAGCGCGTCCGAGCGGGGAGTAGGAGATACGCAGTATTTT,CASSASERGVGDTQYF
TRBD2,once,TRBJ2-1,TRBV14,TGTGCCAGCAGCCCTTCCTCTAGCGGGCCCTACAATGAGCAGTTCTTC,CASSPSSSGPYNEQFF
.,.,TRBJ1-2,TRBV6-5,TGTGCCAGCAGCCCCTGGGGCTATGGCTACACCTTC,CASSPWGYGYTF
.,.,TRBJ2-7,TRBV28,TGTGCCAGCAGTCCCGGCAGCTACGAGCAGTACTTC,CASSPGSYEQYF
.,.,TRBJ1-4,TRBV21-1,TGTGCCAGCAGTCCAGGCCGGGCAACTAATGAAAAACTGTTTTTT,CASSPGRATNEKLFF
TRBD2,.,TRBJ2-7,TRBV9,TGTGCCAGCAGCGTAGATCTGGCGGGAGAAGCGGGCGAGCAGTACTTC,CASSVDLAGEAGEQYF
TRBD2,.,TRBJ2-7,TRBV13,TGTGCCAGCAGCTCTACACTAGCGACGGGCTCCTACGAGCAGTACTTC,CASSSTLATGSYEQYF
.,.,TRBJ1-1,TRBV6-6,TGTGCCAGCAGTTACGGTTTTGAGGTCCGGGCTTTCTTT,CASSYGFEVRAFF
.,.,TRBJ2-1,TRBV2,TGTGCCAGCAGTGTCGGATGGCAGGGTAATGAGCAGTTCTTC,CASSVGWQGNEQFF
.,.,TRBJ2-1,TRBV9,TGTGCCAGCAGCGTAGAGGGCAATGAGCAGTTCTTC,CASSVEGNEQFF
TRBD2,.,TRBJ2-1,TRBV10-3,TGTGCCATCAGTACTAGCGGGGATAACAATGAGCAGTTCTTC,CAISTSGDNNEQFF
.,.,TRBJ1-6,TRBV6-6,TGTGCCAGCAGTTACAGCCAGCTCAATTCACCCCTCCACTTT,CASSYSQLNSPLHF
.,once,TRBJ1-6,TRBV27,TGTGCCAGCAGTTTAGGGGCCAGATCACCCCTCCACTTT,CASSLGARSPLHF
TRBD1,.,TRBJ2-3,TRBV11-3,TGTGCCAGCAGCTCCCGTTTTTGGGACAGGGAGACAGATACGCAGTATTTT,CASSSRFWDRETDTQYF
.,.,TRBJ2-3,TRBV19,TGTGCCAGAAGGGGGTTTAGGGACCGCACAGATACGCAGTATTTT,CARRGFRDRTDTQYF
.,once,TRBJ2-3,TRBV10-3,TGTGCCATCAGTGACCCCCTCGGGAGTTCGGATACGCAGTATTTT,CAISDPLGSSDTQYF
.,.,TRBJ2-1,TRBV5-1,TGCGCCAGCAGCTTGGTCACAGGGTTCAATGAGCAGTTCTTC,CASSLVTGFNEQFF
.,.,TRBJ2-5,TRBV14,TGTGCCAGCAGCCAAGACTTGGCAGGGCCGAGGGAGACCCAGTACTTC,CASSQDLAGPRETQYF
.,.,TRBJ2-7,TRBV7-9,TGTGCCAGCAGCTTAGTCGGGGGAGTAAAGGACGAGCAGTACTTC,CASSLVGGVKDEQYF
TRBD1,.,TRBJ1-1,TRBV29-1,TGCAGCGTTGAAGATGGACAGGGGGGCACTGAAGCTTTCTTT,CSVEDGQGGTEAFF
TRBD2,.,TRBJ2-7,TRBV10-1,TGCGCCAGCAGTGAGGTGCTAGCGGGAGGCTACGAGCAGTACTTC,CASSEVLAGGYEQYF
TRBD1,.,TRBJ1-1,TRBV30,TGTGCCTGGAGTGCACACAGGGGGGACACTGAAGCTTTCTTT,CAWSAHRGDTEAFF
TRBD1,.,TRBJ1-2,TRBV29-1,TGCAGCGTCGACCGGGACAGGCCAACGCGAACCTTC,CSVDRDRPTRTF
.,.,TRBJ2-1,TRBV19,TGTGCCAGTAGTATAGATCAGGGAGTCGGCTCCTACAATGAGCAGTTCTTC,CASSIDQGVGSYNEQFF
.,.,TRBJ1-1,TRBV6-1,TGTGCCAGCAAAAGGGGCACTGAAGCTTTCTTT,CASKRGTEAFF
.,.,TRBJ2-7,TRBV6-6,TGTGCCAGCAGTTACCTCGGGCTAGCTGACTCCTACGAGCAGTACTTC,CASSYLGLADSYEQYF
.,.,TRBJ2-2,TRBV7-8,TGTGCCAGCAGCTCGAGAGGACTACCAAACACCGGGGAGCTGTTTTTT,CASSSRGLPNTGELFF
.,.,TRBJ2-3,TRBV6-5,TGTGCCAGCAGAACATCGTTTAGCACAGATACGCAGTATTTT,CASRTSFSTDTQYF
.,.,TRBJ1-1,TRBV5-4,TGTGCCAGCAGCTTGGCGGTGAACACTGAAGCTTTCTTT,CASSLAVNTEAFF
TRBD1,.,TRBJ2-7,TRBV15,TGTGCCACCAGCAGAGGACAGGGGGCCTACGAGCAGTACTTC,CATSRGQGAYEQYF
TRBD2,.,TRBJ2-7,TRBV7-6,TGTGCCAGCAGCGCTAGCGGGGGGTTTTACGAGCAGTACTTC,CASSASGGFYEQYF
.,.,TRBJ2-1,TRBV28,TGTGCCAGCAGTTACAGGTTAACCTCCTACAATGAGCAGTTCTTC,CASSYRLTSYNEQFF
TRBD1,.,TRBJ1-4,TRBV5-6,TGTGCCAGCAGCAGCAACAGGGGGAAGAGTGAAAAACTGTTTTTT,CASSSNRGKSEKLFF
.,once,TRBJ2-5,TRBV27,TGTGCCAGCAGTACACACACCCAAGAGACCCAGTACTTC,CASSTHTQETQYF
.,.,TRBJ1-1,TRBV2,TGTGCCAGCAGTGAGGTGGAGGATACTTTCTTT,CASSEVEDTFF
.,.,TRBJ1-2,TRBV27,TGTGCCAGCAGCTTAGGGCGGAGGAGCTATGGCTACACCTTC,CASSLGRRSYGYTF
.,once,TRBJ2-3,TRBV4-1,TGCGCCAGCAGCCAAGCGGGAGGCACAGATACGCAGTATTTT,CASSQAGGTDTQYF
TRBD1,.,TRBJ2-7,TRBV11-2,TGTGCCAGCAGCTTAGCCACAGGGGGTGAGCAGTACTTC,CASSLATGGEQYF
.,.,TRBJ2-1,TRBV2,TGTGCCAGCAGAGAGGTACCCTCGGGTGAGCAGTTCTTC,CASREVPSGEQFF
.,.,TRBJ2-2,TRBV28,TGTGCCAGCAGTTCGGACGGGAGAGTCGTTACCGGGGAGCTGTTTTTT,CASSSDGRVVTGELFF
TRBD2,.,TRBJ2-5,TRBV30,TGTGCCTGGAGTGGGACGGGGGGGGAGACCCAGTACTTC,CAWSGTGGETQYF
.,.,TRBJ2-7,TRBV11-3,TGTGCCAGCAGCTCATATGGGGTCCGCGAGCAGTACTTC,CASSSYGVREQYF
TRBD2,.,TRBJ2-4,TRBV10-2,TGCGCCAGCAGTCCGGGACTAGCGGGAGGGGGGGCCAAAAACATTCAGTACTTC,CASSPGLAGGGAKNIQYF
.,.,TRBJ2-1,TRBV6-5,TGTGCCAGCAGTTACTCATGGGACCCGTCCTACAATGAGCAGTTCTTC,CASSYSWDPSYNEQFF
.,.,TRBJ2-5,TRBV14,TGTGCCAGCAGCCAAGGGCAGCAAGAGACCCAGTACTTC,CASSQGQQETQYF
TRBD1,.,TRBJ1-4,TRBV18,TGTGCCAGCTCACCAGACTTAGGGGGCGAAAAACTGTTTTTT,CASSPDLGGEKLFF
.,.,TRBJ1-1,TRBV29-1,TGCAGCGTTTGGGCAGGGACCACTGAAGCTTTCTTT,CSVWAGTTEAFF
.,.,TRBJ1-1,TRBV27,TGTGCCAGCAGAAGAGGGGGCACTGAAGCTTTCTTT,CASRRGGTEAFF
.,.,TRBJ1-2,TRBV9,TGTGCCAGCAGCCCACCGACAGGAGACTATGGCTACACCTTC,CASSPPTGDYGYTF
.,.,TRBJ2-7,TRBV15,TGTGCCACCAGCAGAGCAGGGTACGAGCAGTACTTC,CATSRAGYEQYF
.,once,TRBJ2-5,TRBV30,TGTGCCTGGAGTGAGGGTTGGCACTTACAAGAGACCCAGTACTTC,CAWSEGWHLQETQYF
TRBD1,.,TRBJ2-5,TRBV7-9,TGTGCCAGCAGCTTTCCGGGACAGGGTAGCGAGACCCAGTACTTC,CASSFPGQGSETQYF